One T cell receptor (beta chain) is described in this entry. Its antigen is still unknown. This sample stems from a study of shared clonotypes between healthy human individuals. Study background: Donor composition was a couple of women and a few men, aged 18 to 49.

Using roughly 200 ng DNA, 25,000 to 35,000 T cell genomes, the sorted-subset replicate PCRs were run. As handled by the study authors: ImmunoSEQ only sent back junction sequences with no quality scores, so filtering was done differently. Data came from immunoSEQ multiplex PCR; TCRdb stores just in-frame clones and leaves some out. The V and J calls and clone size were taken over from that table, and D and trimming were inferred from the DNA. The sample has over a million clones; approximately 78% are singletons. Study-wide results and caveats: Non-shared clonotypes had lower generation probabilities than clonotypes shared by all four sorted-subset donors.

V shed 0 bases, J shed 2 bases, and the junction held 0 bases outside the gene matches. This CDR3 spans 15 amino acids. Germline lookup yields CDR1 SGHTS and CDR2 YDEGEE. The receptor was derived from a man younger than 30 in good health. Some clones in this sample may be carry-over from other donors' samples. This sequence joins TRBV5-8 and TRBJ1-5; 9 bases line up with TRBD1. Source material: memory CD4+ T cells from PBMCs. Sample subset: CD45RA-negative fraction. This chain's CDR3 is CASSLGTGGNQPQHF. DNA for the CDR3: TGTGCCAGCAGCTTGGGGACAGGGGGCAATCAGCCCCAGCATTTT.